These 10 T cell receptor beta chains originate from one sample sequenced in a study of T cells in Graves' hyperthyroidism and ophthalmopathy. The source material, RNA transcripts, was used to amplify TCR beta CDR3 regions. Primed by the HTBI set, a first-round RT-PCR was run on the TCR CDR3. TCRdb fed the multiplex PCR reads into MiXCR, producing one record per CDR3 protein. The data show 360,000 or so distinct CDR3 sequences, about 15% seen once. Input material: blood. These receptors came from a woman aged 60-70 years with Graves' ophthalmopathy.

This clonotype has at least ten counts. The gene calls are TRBV24-1 and TRBJ2-1, with 11 bases fitting TRBD2. The CDR3 runs to 15 residues. With V trimmed by 1 base and J by 7 bases, 2 bases remained unmatched. Germline CDR1 KGHDR, CDR2 SFDVKD. The DNA for the CDR3 is TGTGCCACCAGTGATTTAACTAGCGGGAGTAATGAGCAGTTCTTC. It codes for CATSDLTSGSNEQFF.

This clonotype has at least ten counts. This chain links TRBV29-1 with TRBJ2-5; no clear D gene. The CDR3 contains 13 residues. With 5 bases removed from V and 3 bases from J, the gap between germline ends came to 13 bases. CDR1 is SQVTM and CDR2 is ANQGSEA in the germline V gene. The CDR3 DNA follows: TGCAGCGTTCGCCGTAGGACGGAAGAGACCCAGTACTTC. This translates into CSVRRRTEETQYF.

The V gene is TRBV28, the J gene TRBJ2-2; 8 nucleotides match TRBD2. J lost 3 bases, V lost 6 bases, and 9 bases had no gene match. CDR3 length: 16 residues. Looked up from germline, CDR1 is MDHEN and CDR2 is SYDVKM. CDR3 sequence: CASSPPGLVYTGELFF. Here the CDR3 DNA reads TGTGCCAGCAGCCCCCCGGGACTAGTGTACACCGGGGAGCTGTTTTTT.

This clonotype was observed many times. The rearrangement joins TRBV28 to TRBJ2-1; TRBD2 matches at 8 bases. From germline, CDR1 is MDHEN and CDR2 SYDVKM. This CDR3 region has 15 residues. V shed 7 bases, J shed 1 base, and the junction held 6 bases outside the gene matches. CDR3 region: CASIGGGRSYNEQFF. The CDR3 DNA is TGTGCCAGCATCGGAGGCGGGAGGTCCTACAATGAGCAGTTCTTC.

The table lists this clonotype with a few counts. The rearrangement uses TRBV27 and TRBJ1-1; 7 bases agree with TRBD1. Germline V gene sequence: CDR1 MNHEY, CDR2 SMNVEV (reference sequence). This CDR3 has 12 residues. The V gene end was trimmed by 4 bases and the J gene end by 8 bases; junction bases not matched to a gene: 4. CDR3 in amino acids: CASSSPTGEAFF. CDR3 DNA: TGTGCCAGCAGTTCTCCGACAGGGGAAGCTTTCTTT.

This clonotype was seen repeatedly, ten times or more. The CDR3 protein is CASSWGVEAFF. The CDR3 DNA follows: TGTGCCAGCAGCTGGGGTGTTGAAGCTTTCTTT. The chain couples TRBV6-1 to TRBJ1-1, with no clear D. The CDR3 is made up of 11 amino acids. Looked up from germline, CDR1 is MNHNS and CDR2 is SASEGT. With 6 bases removed from V and 7 bases from J, the gap between germline ends came to 9 bases.

This clonotype showed up many times. The CDR3 sequence is CASGKDRQGYNEQFF. CDR3 sequence (DNA): TGCGCCAGCGGGAAGGACCGGCAGGGTTACAATGAGCAGTTCTTC. The V gene is TRBV10-2, the J gene TRBJ2-1; TRBD1 might be the D (5 bases). Germline values: CDR1 WSHSY, CDR2 SAAADI. This CDR3 contains 15 residues. The V gene lost 8 bases and the J gene lost 4 bases, with 18 bases spanning the gap.

This clonotype appeared many times. This chain links TRBV7-3 with TRBJ2-1; 11 bases are shared with TRBD2. The CDR3 totals 15 residues. With 5 bases clipped from V and 9 bases from J, the junction kept 9 bases outside the gene matches. The germline V gene encodes CDR1 SGHTA and CDR2 FQGTGA. DNA of the CDR3: TGTGCCAGCAGCCCGCAACTAGCGGGAGTGGGTGAGCAGTTCTTC. Protein product: CASSPQLAGVGEQFF.

Notes on this clonotype: A clone one base away is much larger, so this may be a read error. The V call is TRBV6-4, the J call TRBJ1-3, with D perhaps TRBD1 (5 bases). CDR1 and CDR2 (germline): MRHNA, SNTAGT. The length of the CDR3 is 16 residues. CDR3 residues: CASTSQPGAAGNNIYF. The CDR3 coding sequence is TGTGCCAGCACCTCCCAACCCGGGGCGGCTGGAAACAACATATATTTT.

The CDR3 loop is CASSYPLAGGPVEQFF. The CDR3 nucleotides are TGTGCCAGCAGCTACCCCTTAGCGGGAGGGCCGGTTGAGCAGTTCTTC. This sequence joins TRBV7-9 and TRBJ2-1; 11 bases align to TRBD2. J gave up 9 bases and V 4 bases, and 11 bases lay outside the gene matches. Germline CDR1 SEHNR, CDR2 FQNEAQ (reference sequence). CDR3 size: 16 residues. Full variable domain (outside the CDR3, taken from reference TRBV7-9 and TRBJ2-1): DTGVSQNPRHKITKRGQNVTFRCDPISEHNRLYWYRQTLGQGPEFLTYFQNEAQLEKSRLLSDRFSAERPKGSFSTLEIQRTEQGDSAMYLCASSYPLAGGPVEQFFGPGTRLTVL.